This TCR beta chain was recorded in a study of blood T cells in healthy people across ages. The CDR3 loop spans 13 amino acids. CDR1 and CDR2 from the germline V gene are LGHNA and YNFKEQ. V was clipped by 0 bases and J by 2 bases, with 3 bases between them. This clonotype was found a few times. Each sample gave at least 6.5 million isolated PBMCs. The authors ran a second PCR of 7 to 11 cycles using a sample-barcoded 5' primer and a J-beta primer mix. TCRdb used MiXCR to reprocess the 5' RACE reads, holding one entry per CDR3 protein. The repertoire holds 910,000 or so distinct CDR3 sequences, with roughly half as singletons.

This sequence joins TRBV4-2 and TRBJ2-3; D not certain. The source material was blood. The TCR originated in a woman between 55 and 75 years old in good health. The CDR3 region is CASSQEFTDTQYF. The CDR3, as DNA: TGTGCCAGCAGCCAAGAGTTCACAGATACGCAGTATTTT.